These T cell receptor beta chains were read from a single sample in a study of blood T cell repertoires in COVID-19. Method: immunoSEQ multiplex PCR; TCRdb's copy keeps in-frame clones and lacks some. The table shows some 15,000 clones, with 88% occurring only once. Source material: peripheral blood. These receptor sequences come from a human donor in a cohort sampled during active COVID-19. Both conserved end residues are part of each CDR3. D genes are given only for firm matches. Clone size is not always given. Where it is, it says once, few, many or a class for expanded clones.

>TRBJ1-1|NA|TRBV7-9|NA
TGTGCCAGCAGCGAAGGGGCGGGGAAGGCGTACACTGAAGCTTTCTTT
CASSEGAGKAYTEAFF
>TRBJ2-1|NA|TRBV19|TRBD1
TGTGCCAGTAGTCCGGTTAACAGGGGGATGGGTGAGCAGTTCTTC
CASSPVNRGMGEQFF
>TRBJ2-5|NA|TRBV19|TRBD2
TGTGCCAGTAGTATTGGGGGGGTGACGGGTCGTCAAGAGACCCAGTACTTC
CASSIGGVTGRQETQYF
>TRBJ1-6|NA|TRBV5-6|NA
TGTGCCAGCAGCTTGCGTCCCTTAAATTCACCCCTCCACTTT
CASSLRPLNSPLHF
>TRBJ2-5|NA|TRBV5-4|NA
TGTGCCAGCAGCTTGGGACAGCAAGAGACCCAGTACTTC
CASSLGQQETQYF
>TRBJ1-1|NA|TRBV30|NA
TGTGCCTCAGAGAACACTGAAGCTTTCTTT
CASENTEAFF
>TRBJ2-2|NA|TRBV19|TRBD2
TGTGCCAGCACCGAACCAACCAAGAGCGGGAGAAATGCCGGGGAGCTGTTTTTT
CASTEPTKSGRNAGELFF
>TRBJ1-1|NA|TRBV6-6|NA
TGTGCCAGCAGCCTCACATCAGTGAACACTGAAGCTTTCTTT
CASSLTSVNTEAFF
>TRBJ1-2|NA|TRBV19|NA
TGTGCCAGTAGTATGCTTCCCCGCGCCCCCGCGGAGGGCTACACCTTC
CASSMLPRAPAEGYTF
>TRBJ2-7|NA|TRBV4-1|NA
TGCGCCAGCAGCTCTGAGGGGGCCTACGAGCAGTACTTC
CASSSEGAYEQYF
>TRBJ2-1|NA|TRBV19|TRBD2
TGTGCCAGCAGTGGACTAGCGGGAGATTCTTCCTACAATGAGCAGTTCTTC
CASSGLAGDSSYNEQFF
>TRBJ2-6|NA|TRBV7-6|NA
TGTGCCAGCAGCTTGTTAGCGAGGTCTGGGGCCAACGTCCTGACTTTC
CASSLLARSGANVLTF
>TRBJ1-4|NA|TRBV5-1|TRBD1
TGCGCCAGCAGCATAGACAGGGCGGGAAGAGAAAAACTGTTTTTT
CASSIDRAGREKLFF
>TRBJ2-1|NA|TRBV27|NA
TGTGCCAGCAGTTCATCCCCCAGTAGCCAGCCCTCCTACAATGAGCAGTTCTTC
CASSSSPSSQPSYNEQFF
>TRBJ2-2|NA|TRBV5-6|NA
TGTGCCAGCAGCTTGGTGGGGGCCGGTTACGGGGAGCTGTTTTTT
CASSLVGAGYGELFF
>TRBJ1-1|NA|TRBV13|NA
TGTGCCAGCAGTTTTCGGCTGCGGGGCAGGCGGAACACTGAAGCTTTCTTT
CASSFRLRGRRNTEAFF
>TRBJ1-5|NA|TRBV7-8|NA
TGTGCCAGCAGCCGCGGGGGTTCCACTAATCAGCCCCAGCATTTT
CASSRGGSTNQPQHF
>TRBJ2-2|NA|TRBV7-9|TRBD2
TGTGCCAGCAGCTTAGCGACCGGGACTATTAACACCGGGGAGCTGTTTTTT
CASSLATGTINTGELFF
>TRBJ2-7|NA|TRBV6-5|NA
TGTGCCAGCAGTAAAACCGGGGGGCTTACCTACGAGCAGTACTTC
CASSKTGGLTYEQYF
>TRBJ2-2|NA|TRBV5-5|TRBD2
TGTGCCAGCAGCCGTCTTGCGGGGGGAGACACCGGGGAGCTGTTTTTT
CASSRLAGGDTGELFF
>TRBJ2-7|NA|TRBV6-6|NA
TGTGCCAGCAGTTACTCGACTTCTGGGTGGGAGCAGTACTTC
CASSYSTSGWEQYF
>TRBJ2-7|NA|TRBV3-1/TRBV3-2|NA
TGTGCCAGCACCAATTGGGGACTTTACGAGCAGTACTTC
CASTNWGLYEQYF
>TRBJ1-5|NA|TRBV19|NA
TGTGCCAGTAGTGCCGCAGGGTTTCAGCCCCAGCATTTT
CASSAAGFQPQHF
>TRBJ2-3|NA|TRBV25-1|NA
TGTGCCAGCTCCCCCCCGGGAACAGTAGATACGCAGTATTTT
CASSPPGTVDTQYF
>TRBJ1-1|NA|TRBV7-9|NA
TGTGCCAGCAGCTTAGACGGGTCGACTGAAGCTTTCTTT
CASSLDGSTEAFF
>TRBJ1-1|NA|TRBV4-1|NA
TGCGCCAGCAGCCAAGCCGGTGGGGGGGGCACTGAAGCTTTCTTT
CASSQAGGGGTEAFF
>TRBJ2-5|NA|TRBV19|NA
TGTGCCAGTAGTATCGAGAATGGACAGCAAGAGACCCAGTACTTC
CASSIENGQQETQYF
>TRBJ2-2|medium-sized|TRBV27|NA
TGTGCCAGCAGTTTTGGTGCTGCCACGAGCGGGGAGCTGTTTTTT
CASSFGAATSGELFF
>TRBJ1-1|NA|TRBV4-2|NA
TGTGCCAGCAGCCAAGTTGCAGGGGAGTCCACTGAAGCTTTCTTT
CASSQVAGESTEAFF
>TRBJ2-7|once|TRBV19|TRBD1
TGTGCCAGTAGCCGGGACAGCCGCTCCTACGAGCAGTACTTC
CASSRDSRSYEQYF
>TRBJ2-4|NA|TRBV28|TRBD2
TGTGCCAGCAGTTTACTCGGGAGGGTAGGCAAAAACATTCAGTACTTC
CASSLLGRVGKNIQYF
>TRBJ2-5|NA|TRBV6-5|NA
TGTGCCACCGAAGGACAGAACCAAGAGACCCAGTACTTC
CATEGQNQETQYF
>TRBJ2-2|NA|TRBV9|TRBD2
TGTGCCAGCAGCGTAGACAGCGGGGGGACCGGGGAGCTGTTTTTT
CASSVDSGGTGELFF
>TRBJ2-1|once|TRBV7-2|NA
TGTGCCAGCAGCTTACTCGCGGAAGCCTACAATGAGCAGTTCTTC
CASSLLAEAYNEQFF
>TRBJ2-2|NA|TRBV5-4|NA
TGTGCCAGCAGCTTAGACAGGAACACCGGGGAGCTGTTTTTT
CASSLDRNTGELFF
>TRBJ2-1|NA|TRBV28|NA
TGTGCCAGCAGTCAAATTCAGGGGCGAAATGAGCAGTTCTTC
CASSQIQGRNEQFF
>TRBJ2-2|NA|TRBV9|TRBD1
TGTGCCAGCAGCATCCGGGACAGGGGAACCGGGGAGCTGTTTTTT
CASSIRDRGTGELFF
>TRBJ2-7|NA|TRBV7-3|TRBD2
TGTGCCAGCAGCCCCGGACTAGATTCCGAGCAGTACTTC
CASSPGLDSEQYF